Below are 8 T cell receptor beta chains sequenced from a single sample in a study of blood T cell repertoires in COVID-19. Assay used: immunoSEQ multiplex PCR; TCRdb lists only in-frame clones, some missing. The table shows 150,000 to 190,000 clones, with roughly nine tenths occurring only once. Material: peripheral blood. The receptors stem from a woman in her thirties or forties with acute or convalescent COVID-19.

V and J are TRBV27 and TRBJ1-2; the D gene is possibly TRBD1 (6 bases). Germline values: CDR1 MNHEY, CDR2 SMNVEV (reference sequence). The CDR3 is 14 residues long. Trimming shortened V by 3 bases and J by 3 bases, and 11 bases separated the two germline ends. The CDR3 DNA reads TGTGCCAGCAGTTTGGCGCAGGGGTACTATGGCTACACCTTC. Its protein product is CASSLAQGYYGYTF.

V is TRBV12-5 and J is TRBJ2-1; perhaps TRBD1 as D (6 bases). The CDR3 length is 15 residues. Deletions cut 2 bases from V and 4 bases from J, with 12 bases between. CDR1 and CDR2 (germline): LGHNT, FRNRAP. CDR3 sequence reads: CASGLMGQPYNEQFF. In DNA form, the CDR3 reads TGTGCTAGTGGTTTGATGGGACAACCTTACAATGAGCAGTTCTTC.

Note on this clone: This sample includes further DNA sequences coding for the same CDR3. DNA of the CDR3: TGTGCCAGCAGTTTGACAGTGAACACTGAAGCTTTCTTT. This encodes CASSLTVNTEAFF. The chain couples TRBV12-3 or TRBV12-4 to TRBJ1-1; D might be TRBD1 (5 bases). The CDR3 length is 13 residues. Between the trimmed V and J ends, which lost 3 bases and 0 bases, there was a span of 5 bases.

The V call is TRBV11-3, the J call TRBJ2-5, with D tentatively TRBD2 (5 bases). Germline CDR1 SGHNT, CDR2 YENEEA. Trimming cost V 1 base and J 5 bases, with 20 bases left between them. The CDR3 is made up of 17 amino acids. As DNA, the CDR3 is TGTGCCAGCAGCTTAGTTTCCAAGCCCTGGGGAGACGAGACCCAGTACTTC. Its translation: CASSLVSKPWGDETQYF.

The CDR3 spells CASILFAGGPSDTQYF. In DNA form, the CDR3 reads TGTGCCAGCATCCTTTTCGCGGGGGGGCCCTCAGATACGCAGTATTTT. The chain employs TRBV2 and TRBJ2-3; 9 bases fit TRBD2. V lost 7 bases and J lost 4; bases outside the gene matches: 12. The CDR3 totals 16 residues. Germline lookup yields CDR1 SNHLY and CDR2 FYNNEI.

The CDR3 sequence is CASTWDTHTGELFF. The DNA of the CDR3 is TGTGCCAGCACGTGGGACACCCACACCGGGGAGCTGTTTTTT. The genes are TRBV2 and TRBJ2-2; D might be TRBD1 (6 bases). V shed 7 bases and J shed 3 bases, with 12 bases lying between them. The CDR3 has 14 residues. Looked up from germline, CDR1 is SNHLY and CDR2 is FYNNEI.

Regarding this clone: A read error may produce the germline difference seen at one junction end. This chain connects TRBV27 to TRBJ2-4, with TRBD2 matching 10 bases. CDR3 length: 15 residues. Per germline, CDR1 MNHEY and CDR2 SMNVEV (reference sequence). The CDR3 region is CASSSSGGARLPQNF. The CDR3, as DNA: TGTGCCAGCAGTTCAAGCGGGGGGGCTCGCCTTCCACAGAACTTC.

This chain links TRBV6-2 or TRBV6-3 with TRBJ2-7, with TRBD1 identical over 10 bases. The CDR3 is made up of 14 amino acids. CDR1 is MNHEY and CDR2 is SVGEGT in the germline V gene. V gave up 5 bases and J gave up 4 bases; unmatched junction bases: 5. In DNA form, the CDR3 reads TGTGCCAGCAGTCGAGGGGGACAGGGGTACGAGCAGTACTTC. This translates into CASSRGGQGYEQYF.